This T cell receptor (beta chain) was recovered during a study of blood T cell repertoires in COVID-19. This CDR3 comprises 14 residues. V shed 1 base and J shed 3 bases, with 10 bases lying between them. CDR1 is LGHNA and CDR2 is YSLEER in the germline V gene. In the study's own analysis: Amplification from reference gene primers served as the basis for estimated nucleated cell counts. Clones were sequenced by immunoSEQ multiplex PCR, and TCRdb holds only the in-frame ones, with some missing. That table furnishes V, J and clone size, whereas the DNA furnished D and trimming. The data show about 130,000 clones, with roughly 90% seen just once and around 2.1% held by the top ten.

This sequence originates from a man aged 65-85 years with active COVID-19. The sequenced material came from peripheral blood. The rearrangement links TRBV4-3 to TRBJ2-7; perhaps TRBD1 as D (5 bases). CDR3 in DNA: TGCGCCAGCAGCCAAGGTTGGGGCCTCTACGAGCAGTACTTC. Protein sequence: CASSQGWGLYEQYF.